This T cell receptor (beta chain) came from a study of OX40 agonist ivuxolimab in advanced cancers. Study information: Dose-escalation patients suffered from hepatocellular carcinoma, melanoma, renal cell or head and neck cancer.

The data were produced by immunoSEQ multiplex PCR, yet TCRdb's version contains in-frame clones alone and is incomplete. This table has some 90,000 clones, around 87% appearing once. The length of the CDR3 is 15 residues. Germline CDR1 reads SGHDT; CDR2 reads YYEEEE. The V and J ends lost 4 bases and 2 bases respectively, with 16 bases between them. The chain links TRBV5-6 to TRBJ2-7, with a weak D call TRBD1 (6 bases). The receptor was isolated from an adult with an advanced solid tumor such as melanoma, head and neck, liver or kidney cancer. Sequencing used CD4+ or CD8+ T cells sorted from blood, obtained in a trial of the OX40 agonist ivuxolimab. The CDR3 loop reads CASSGRTAKTYEQYF. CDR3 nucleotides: TGTGCCAGCAGCGGTCGGACAGCTAAGACCTACGAGCAGTACTTC.